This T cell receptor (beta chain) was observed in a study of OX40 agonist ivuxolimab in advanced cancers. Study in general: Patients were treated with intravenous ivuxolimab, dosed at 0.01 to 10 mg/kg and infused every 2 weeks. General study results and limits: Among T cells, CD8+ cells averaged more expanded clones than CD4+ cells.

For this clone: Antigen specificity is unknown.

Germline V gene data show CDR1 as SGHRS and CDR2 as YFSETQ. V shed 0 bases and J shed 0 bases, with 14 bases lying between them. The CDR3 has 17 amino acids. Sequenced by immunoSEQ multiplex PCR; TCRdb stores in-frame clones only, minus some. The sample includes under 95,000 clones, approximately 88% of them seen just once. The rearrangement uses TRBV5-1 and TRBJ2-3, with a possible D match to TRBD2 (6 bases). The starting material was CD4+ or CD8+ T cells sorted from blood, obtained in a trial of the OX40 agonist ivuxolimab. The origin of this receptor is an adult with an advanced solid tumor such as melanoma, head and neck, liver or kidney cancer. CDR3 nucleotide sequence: TGCGCCAGCAGCTTGGGAACTCTAGCGTCTAGCACAGATACGCAGTATTTT. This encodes CASSLGTLASSTDTQYF.